The 7 T cell receptor beta chains given below trace back to one sample, sequenced in a study of T cell clonality in common variable immunodeficiency (dated by TCRdb to about 2015). Library method: the immunoSEQ multiplex PCR assay. TCRdb's version of the immuneACCESS table is confined to in-frame rearrangements and falls short of the full clone set. An unresolved V gene accounts for under half of the shortfall where checked; the remainder is of unknown origin. For this sample, about 39,000 clones appear and none is a singleton. In total, the top ten clones hold 2.5% to 3.5% of the sample. The specimen sequenced was peripheral blood mononuclear cells. The receptors here all came from a person aged 18 to 75 in good health.

This clone was picked up many times. Sequencing ends 3 residues short of the CDR3 end; the germline J gene provides the rest. The rearrangement joins TRBV2 to TRBJ2-2; no reliable D call. The V and J ends lost 5 bases and 3 bases respectively, with 7 bases between them. The germline V gene has CDR1 SNHLY and CDR2 FYNNEI. The CDR3 is 13 amino acids. Incomplete CDR3 DNA: TGTGCCAGCAGTTTCGTCGACACCGGGGAG. Translated, it gives CASSFVDTGE. In full, the CDR3 reads CASSFVDTGELFF.

Partial CDR3 DNA: TGTGCCAGTAGTATCAGGGCCCTCAGGGGTCTTGCAGATACC. Its protein is CASSIRALRGLADT. The full CDR3 is CASSIRALRGLADTYTF. The chain uses TRBV19 and TRBJ1-2; D might be TRBD1 (6 bases). The sequence runs out 3 residues before the end of the CDR3; the remainder is reconstructed from the germline J gene. Germline V gene sequence: CDR1 LNHDA, CDR2 SQIVND (reference sequence). The CDR3 has 17 residues.

This clone was picked up many times. The CDR3 extends 3 residues past the end of the read, so its final part is completed from the germline J gene. The chain combines TRBV20-1 with TRBJ1-4, with D maybe TRBD1 (5 bases). Looked up from germline, CDR1 is DFQATT and CDR2 is SNEGSKA (reference sequence). The CDR3 has 11 amino acids. CDR3: CSAKERDELFF. The part of the CDR3 DNA that was read is TGCAGTGCTAAGGAGCGGGACGAA.

There are a few counts of this clone. The observed sequence ends 3 residues before the CDR3 terminus, with the missing tail filled in from the germline J gene. The gene calls are TRBV2 and TRBJ2-1, with D possibly TRBD1 on 5 matching bases. The CDR3 runs 13 residues. V gave up 3 bases and J gave up 7 bases, with 10 bases separating them. The germline V gene has CDR1 SNHLY and CDR2 FYNNEI. CDR3 region: CASSDLGRNEQFF. The sequenced CDR3 bases are TGTGCCAGCAGTGATTTGGGGCGAAATGAG.

In its sample, this clone was seen a few times. From the germline J gene comes the end of the CDR3, since the read stops 3 residues before it. V is TRBV18 and J is TRBJ1-2; TRBD1 matches at 9 bases. The length of the CDR3 is 15 residues. Germline CDR1 KGHSH, CDR2 LQKENI. Here the CDR3 reads CASSPDRGTQGTYTF. The sequenced CDR3 bases are TGTGCCAGCTCTCCAGACAGGGGGACACAGGGTACC.

This clone was seen repeatedly, ten times or more. The sequenced fragment ends 3 residues before the CDR3 boundary, so the rest is inferred from the germline J gene. The chain employs TRBV6-1 and TRBJ1-1; D may be TRBD1 (5 bases). The CDR3 is made up of 16 amino acids. Germline loops: CDR1 MNHNS, CDR2 SASEGT. Between the trimmed V and J ends, which lost 4 bases and 0 bases, there was a span of 15 bases. CDR3 DNA, as far as it was read: TGTGCCAGCAGTGGGGGCCCTGCTAGAGTGAACACTGAA. It is translated as CASSGGPARVNTE. In full, the CDR3 is CASSGGPARVNTEAFF.

This clone occurred many times. The read ends 3 residues before the CDR3 terminus; that terminus is restored from the germline J gene. The V gene is TRBV25-1, the J gene TRBJ2-1; TRBD2 matches at 8 bases. This CDR3 has 16 residues. V shed 3 bases and J 2 bases; nucleotides not matched to a gene: 6. Germline CDR1 MGHDK, CDR2 SYGVNS. The CDR3 sequence: CASSENRGGAYNEQFF. The part of the CDR3 DNA that was read is TGTGCCAGCAGTGAGAACCGGGGGGGCGCCTACAATGAG.